The present T cell receptor (beta chain) was sequenced within a study of shared clonotypes between healthy human individuals. Regarding the study as a whole: Across a handful of donors, naive CD4 shared roughly 5%, naive CD8 more than 3%, memory CD4 about 2.5%, memory CD8 over 0.3%.

HIV-negative, healthy adults without recent acute infections or vaccinations were the donors. Comment on this clone: Its antigen is as yet unknown.

This table comes from immunoSEQ multiplex PCR, and its TCRdb copy is limited to in-frame clones, with some not included. The table shows 2 million to 2.5 million clones, with approximately 94% occurring only once. This TCR was recovered from a young man in good health. Input material: naive CD4+ T cells sorted from blood. Noted subset: CD45RA+ positively selected.

Written as DNA, the CDR3 is TGCAGCGTTGAAAACGGTACGCAGTATTTT. This encodes CSVENGTQYF. This chain joins TRBV29-1 and TRBJ2-3, with unresolved D. This CDR3 is built from 10 residues. Germline V CDR1 and CDR2: SQVTM, ANQGSEA. The V and J ends lost 2 bases and 8 bases respectively, with 5 bases between them.